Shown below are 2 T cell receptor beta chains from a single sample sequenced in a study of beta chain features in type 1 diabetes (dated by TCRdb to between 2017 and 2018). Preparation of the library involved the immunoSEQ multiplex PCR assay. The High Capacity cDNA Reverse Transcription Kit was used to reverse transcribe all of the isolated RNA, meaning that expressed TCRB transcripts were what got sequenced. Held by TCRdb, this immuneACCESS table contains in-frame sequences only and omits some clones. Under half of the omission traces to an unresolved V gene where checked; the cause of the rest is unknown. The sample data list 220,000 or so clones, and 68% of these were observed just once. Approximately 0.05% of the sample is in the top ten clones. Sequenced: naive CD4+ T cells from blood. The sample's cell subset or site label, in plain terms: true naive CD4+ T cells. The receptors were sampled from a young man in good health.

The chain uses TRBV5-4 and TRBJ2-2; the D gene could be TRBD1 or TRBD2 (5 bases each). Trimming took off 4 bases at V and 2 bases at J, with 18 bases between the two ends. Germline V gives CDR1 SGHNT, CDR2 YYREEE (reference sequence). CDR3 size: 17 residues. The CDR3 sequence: CASSGFGTGKNTGELFF. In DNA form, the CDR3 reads TGTGCCAGCAGCGGATTCGGGACGGGCAAAAACACCGGGGAGCTGTTTTTT.

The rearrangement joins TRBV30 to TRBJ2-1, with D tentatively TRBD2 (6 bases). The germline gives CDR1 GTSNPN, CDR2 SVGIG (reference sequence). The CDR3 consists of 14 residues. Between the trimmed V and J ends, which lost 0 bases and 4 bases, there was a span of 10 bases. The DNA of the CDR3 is TGTGCCTGGAGTGTGGACTATCAATACAATGAGCAGTTCTTC. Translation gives CAWSVDYQYNEQFF.